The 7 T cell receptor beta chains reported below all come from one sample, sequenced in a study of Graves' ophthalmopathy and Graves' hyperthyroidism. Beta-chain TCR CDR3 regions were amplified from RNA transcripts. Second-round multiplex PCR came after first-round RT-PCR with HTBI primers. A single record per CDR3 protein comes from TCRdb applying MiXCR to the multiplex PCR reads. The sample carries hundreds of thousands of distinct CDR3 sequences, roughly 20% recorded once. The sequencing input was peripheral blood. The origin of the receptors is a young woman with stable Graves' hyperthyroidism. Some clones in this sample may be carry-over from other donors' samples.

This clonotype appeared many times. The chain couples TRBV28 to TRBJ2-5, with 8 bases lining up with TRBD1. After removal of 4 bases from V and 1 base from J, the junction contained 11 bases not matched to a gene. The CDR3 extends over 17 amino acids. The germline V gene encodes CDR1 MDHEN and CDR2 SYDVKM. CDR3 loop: CASSSPRGQDIQETQYF. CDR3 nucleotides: TGTGCCAGCAGTTCCCCGCGGGGACAGGACATCCAAGAGACCCAGTACTTC.

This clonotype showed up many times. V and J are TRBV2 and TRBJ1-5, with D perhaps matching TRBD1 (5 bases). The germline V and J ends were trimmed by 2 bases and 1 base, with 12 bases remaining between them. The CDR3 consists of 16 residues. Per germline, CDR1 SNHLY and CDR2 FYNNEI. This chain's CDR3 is CASSELLSGSNQPQHF. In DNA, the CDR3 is TGTGCCAGCAGTGAATTGTTATCAGGGAGCAATCAGCCCCAGCATTTT.

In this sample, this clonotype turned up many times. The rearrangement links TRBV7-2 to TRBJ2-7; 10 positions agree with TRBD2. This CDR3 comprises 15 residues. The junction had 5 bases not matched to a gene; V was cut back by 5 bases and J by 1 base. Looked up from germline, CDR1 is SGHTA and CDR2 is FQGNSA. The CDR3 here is CASSQGLAQSYEQYF. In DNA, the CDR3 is TGTGCCAGCAGCCAGGGACTAGCGCAGTCCTACGAGCAGTACTTC.

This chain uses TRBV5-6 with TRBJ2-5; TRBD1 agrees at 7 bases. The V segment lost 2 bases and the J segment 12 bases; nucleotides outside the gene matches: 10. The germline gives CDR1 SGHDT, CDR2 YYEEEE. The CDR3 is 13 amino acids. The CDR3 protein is CASSFLVEGAEYF. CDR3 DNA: TGTGCCAGCAGCTTCTTAGTCGAGGGGGCCGAGTACTTC.

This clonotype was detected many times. CDR3 DNA: TGTGCCAGCAGTGAAGCGGACAGGGACACTGAAGCTTTCTTT. Translation gives CASSEADRDTEAFF. The V gene is TRBV2, the J gene TRBJ1-1; 8 bases fit TRBD1. The V gene's germline CDR1 is SNHLY and CDR2 FYNNEI. V lost 0 bases to trimming and J lost 3 bases; unmatched junction nucleotides: 0. This CDR3 has 14 amino acids.

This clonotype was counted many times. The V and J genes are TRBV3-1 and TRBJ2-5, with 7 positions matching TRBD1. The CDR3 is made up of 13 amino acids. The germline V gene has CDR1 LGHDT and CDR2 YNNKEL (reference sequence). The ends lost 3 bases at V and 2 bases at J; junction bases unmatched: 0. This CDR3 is CASSHRGQETQYF. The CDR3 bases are TGTGCCAGCAGCCACAGGGGGCAAGAGACCCAGTACTTC.

The CDR3 DNA follows: TGTGCCAGCAGCTTAGTGTCGGCAGCACCGGACGAGCAGTACTTC. Residues: CASSLVSAAPDEQYF. The chain carries TRBV11-1 and TRBJ2-7; D remains unclear. Germline lookup yields CDR1 SGHAT and CDR2 FQDESV (reference sequence). The CDR3 sequence is 15 residues long. Trimming shortened V by 1 base and J by 5 bases, and 15 bases separated the two germline ends.